This is a list of T cell receptor beta chains from one sample in a study of beta chain features in type 1 diabetes. Method: immunoSEQ multiplex PCR; TCRdb's copy keeps in-frame clones and lacks some. The table shows about 28,000 clones, with roughly 61% occurring only once. Sequencing was performed on Tregs from blood. The receptor set was obtained from a young woman with type 1 diabetes. Both conserved end residues are part of each CDR3. D genes are given only for firm matches. Clone size is given for some rows only: seen once, a few or many times, or a class if the clone is expanded.

j_call clone_size d_call v_call cdr3_aa cdr3_nt
TRBJ2-1 . TRBD2 TRBV19 CASRVSGRRNNEQFF TGTGCCAGTAGGGTTAGCGGGAGACGGAACAATGAGCAGTTCTTC
TRBJ1-1 . TRBD1 TRBV2 CASSRQGGLTEAFF TGTGCCAGCAGTAGACAGGGGGGACTCACTGAAGCTTTCTTT
TRBJ2-7 . TRBD2 TRBV13 CASSLGTSGNPAYEQYF TGTGCCAGCAGCTTAGGGACTAGCGGGAACCCCGCCTACGAGCAGTACTTC
TRBJ2-7 . TRBD2 TRBV23-1 CASKPPRGGRFLYEQYF TGCGCCAGCAAACCACCTCGGGGGGGGCGTTTCCTTTACGAGCAGTACTTC
TRBJ2-1 . . TRBV7-6 CASSLGGGAEQFF TGTGCCAGCAGCTTAGGGGGCGGGGCGGAGCAGTTCTTC
TRBJ1-2 . . TRBV25-1 CASSDSVRYGYTF TGTGCCAGCAGTGATTCTGTGCGCTATGGCTACACCTTC
TRBJ2-3 . TRBD2 TRBV5-1 CASSLRPIAGRTDTQYF TGCGCCAGCAGCCTCCGCCCGATAGCGGGAAGGACAGATACGCAGTATTTT
TRBJ1-1 few . TRBV6-1 CASSERGFGEAFF TGTGCCAGCAGTGAAAGGGGATTTGGTGAAGCTTTCTTT
TRBJ2-7 few TRBD2 TRBV6-5 CASRKIAGAYEQYF TGTGCCAGCAGGAAAATAGCGGGGGCCTACGAGCAGTACTTC
TRBJ2-3 . . TRBV4-1 CASSQKEREDTQYF TGCGCCAGCAGCCAAAAAGAACGGGAGGATACGCAGTATTTT
TRBJ1-1 . TRBD1 TRBV2 CASIGQGAVQGAFF TGTGCCAGCATAGGACAGGGGGCAGTTCAGGGAGCTTTCTTT
TRBJ2-1 . . TRBV5-1 CASSLTASYNEQFF TGCGCCAGCAGCTTGACAGCCTCCTACAATGAGCAGTTCTTC
TRBJ2-1 . . TRBV5-1 CASSLGQVYYNEQFF TGCGCCAGCAGCTTGGGACAGGTATACTACAATGAGCAGTTCTTC
TRBJ2-1 . . TRBV18 CASSMLAIYNEQFF TGTGCCAGCTCAATGCTAGCGATTTATAATGAGCAGTTCTTC
TRBJ2-1 few TRBD2 TRBV5-1 CASSRTSGSYNEQFF TGCGCCAGCAGCCGTACTAGCGGCTCCTACAATGAGCAGTTCTTC
TRBJ1-2 . TRBD1 TRBV5-1 CASSLGQGELYGYTF TGCGCCAGCAGCTTGGGTCAGGGGGAACTCTATGGCTACACCTTC
TRBJ2-7 . TRBD1 TRBV4-2 CASSRGTEAYEQYF TGTGCCAGCAGCCGGGGGACAGAGGCCTACGAGCAGTACTTC
TRBJ1-2 . TRBD1 TRBV7-9 CASSLDGTGEDGYTF TGTGCCAGCAGCTTAGACGGGACAGGGGAGGATGGCTACACCTTC
TRBJ2-7 . TRBD2 TRBV18 CASSPGTSGLLYEQYF TGTGCCAGCTCACCCGGGACTAGCGGGCTCCTCTACGAGCAGTACTTC
TRBJ2-5 . TRBD1 TRBV4-1 CASSHPDRKETQYF TGCGCCAGCAGCCACCCGGACAGGAAAGAGACCCAGTACTTC
TRBJ2-7 . TRBD2 TRBV28 CASSLGSGVATYEQYF TGTGCCAGCAGTTTAGGGAGCGGGGTGGCGACCTACGAGCAGTACTTC
TRBJ2-6 . . TRBV28 CASSSPGKAGANVLTF TGTGCCAGCAGCTCCCCGGGTAAGGCCGGGGCCAACGTCCTGACTTTC
TRBJ2-2 . . TRBV5-1 CASSLRIQTGELFF TGCGCCAGCAGCTTGAGAATCCAGACCGGGGAGCTGTTTTTT
TRBJ1-5 few . TRBV18 CASSPDSSTQPQHF TGTGCCAGCTCACCGGACAGTTCTACTCAGCCCCAGCATTTT
TRBJ2-2 . TRBD1 TRBV28 CASRETGTGRTGELFF TGTGCCAGCAGAGAAACCGGGACAGGTCGAACCGGGGAGCTGTTTTTT
TRBJ2-1 . TRBD2 TRBV29-1 CSTGLVSDEQFF TGCAGCACGGGACTAGTTAGCGATGAGCAGTTCTTC
TRBJ1-1 . TRBD1 TRBV25-1 CASSEYYTGGTEAFF TGTGCCAGCAGTGAATATTACACAGGGGGAACTGAAGCTTTCTTT
TRBJ1-1 . . TRBV6-4 CASSENTENTEAFF TGTGCCAGCAGTGAGAATACAGAAAACACTGAAGCTTTCTTT
TRBJ2-7 . . TRBV7-3 CASAREITYEQYF TGTGCCAGCGCGCGGGAAATTACCTACGAGCAGTACTTC
TRBJ1-5 . TRBD1 TRBV2 CASSRNRDRGQPQHF TGTGCCAGCAGTAGAAACCGGGACAGGGGGCAGCCCCAGCATTTT
TRBJ1-5 . . TRBV19 CASTPARDIPPWGNQPQHF TGTGCCAGTACCCCCGCTCGGGACATCCCACCGTGGGGCAATCAGCCCCAGCATTTT
TRBJ2-3 . TRBD2 TRBV19 CARGAIAGDTDTQYF TGTGCCAGAGGTGCCATAGCGGGGGACACAGATACGCAGTATTTT
TRBJ1-2 . . TRBV18 CAGSSLTEPGDGYTF TGTGCCGGCTCATCGTTGACAGAGCCAGGGGATGGCTACACCTTC
TRBJ2-1 . . TRBV28 CASRGQYNEQFF TGTGCCAGCAGGGGCCAATACAATGAGCAGTTCTTC
TRBJ2-1 few . TRBV14 CASSEERFTYNEQFF TGTGCCAGCAGCGAAGAGAGGTTCACCTACAATGAGCAGTTCTTC
TRBJ2-3 . TRBD2 TRBV7-9 CASSWGGDTQYF TGTGCCAGCAGCTGGGGGGGAGATACGCAGTATTTT
TRBJ1-2 . . TRBV5-1 CASVPGVGRDYGYTF TGCGCCAGCGTCCCGGGTGTCGGCCGAGACTATGGCTACACCTTC
TRBJ2-1 . . TRBV9 CASSPRENEQFF TGTGCCAGCAGCCCCCGGGAGAATGAGCAGTTCTTC
TRBJ2-7 . TRBD2 TRBV29-1 CSVIRGGDYEQYF TGCAGCGTGATTCGGGGGGGGGACTACGAGCAGTACTTC
TRBJ2-1 few . TRBV7-3 CASSPHGTRSSYNEQFF TGTGCCAGCAGCCCGCATGGGACTCGCAGCTCCTACAATGAGCAGTTCTTC
TRBJ1-4 . TRBD1 TRBV29-1 CSAGGQGASTNEKLFF TGCAGCGCGGGGGGACAGGGGGCTTCAACTAATGAAAAACTGTTTTTT
TRBJ2-7 . TRBD2 TRBV5-6 CASSNIAGGFRAEQYF TGTGCCAGCAGCAACATAGCGGGAGGGTTCCGGGCCGAGCAGTACTTC
TRBJ1-1 . . TRBV28 CASRTTVEAFF TGTGCCAGCAGGACGACAGTTGAAGCTTTCTTT
TRBJ1-3 few TRBD1 TRBV2 CASSEGQGYGNTIYF TGTGCCAGCAGTGAAGGACAGGGGTACGGAAACACCATATATTTT
TRBJ1-2 . TRBD1 TRBV29-1 CSAGQGGYGYTF TGCAGCGCCGGACAGGGAGGATATGGCTACACCTTC
TRBJ2-3 few . TRBV18 CASSPEDTQYF TGTGCCAGCTCACCGGAGGATACGCAGTATTTT
TRBJ2-1 . . TRBV5-1 CASSLDTVRNPYNEQFF TGCGCCAGCAGCTTGGACACCGTACGCAACCCCTACAATGAGCAGTTCTTC
TRBJ2-1 few . TRBV18 CASSRGGNEQFF TGTGCCAGCTCGAGAGGGGGCAATGAGCAGTTCTTC
TRBJ1-1 . . TRBV6-5 CASSYLMVEGSTEAFF TGTGCCAGCAGTTACTTAATGGTGGAGGGCTCCACTGAAGCTTTCTTT
TRBJ2-2 . . TRBV27 CASSLDRYTGELFF TGTGCCAGCAGTTTGGACAGATACACCGGGGAGCTGTTTTTT
TRBJ2-1 . TRBD2 TRBV7-2 CASSLGLAGGISYNEQFF TGTGCCAGCAGCTTAGGACTAGCGGGAGGGATATCCTACAATGAGCAGTTCTTC
TRBJ1-4 . . TRBV7-2 CASSLAGLGGEKLFF TGTGCCAGCAGCTTAGCCGGCCTGGGGGGGGAAAAACTGTTTTTT
TRBJ2-5 . TRBD1 TRBV28 CASRRTRQGETQYF TGTGCCAGCAGGCGGACGAGACAGGGAGAGACCCAGTACTTC
TRBJ2-7 . . TRBV30 CAWRTGGRPYEQYF TGTGCCTGGAGGACCGGGGGGCGTCCCTACGAGCAGTACTTC
TRBJ1-2 . . TRBV7-9 CASSPLTLYGYTF TGTGCCAGCAGCCCACTTACCCTCTATGGCTACACCTTC
TRBJ1-1 . . TRBV28 CASSFLLLQGNTEAFF TGTGCCAGCAGTTTTCTCCTGTTACAGGGGAACACTGAAGCTTTCTTT
TRBJ2-7 . TRBD2 TRBV6-5 CASSSFGRGSYEQYF TGTGCCAGCAGTTCCTTCGGGAGGGGTTCCTACGAGCAGTACTTC
TRBJ2-7 . TRBD1 TRBV23-1 CASSQPRGQPYEQYF TGCGCCAGCAGTCAACCTAGGGGGCAGCCTTACGAGCAGTACTTC
TRBJ2-2 . . TRBV5-1 CASSLRTAGTGELFF TGCGCCAGCAGCTTAAGGACAGCCGGTACCGGGGAGCTGTTTTTT
TRBJ2-7 few . TRBV7-2 CASSFYTPAYEQYF TGTGCCAGCAGCTTTTACACACCAGCCTACGAGCAGTACTTC